This entry lists 27 T cell receptor beta chains sequenced from one sample in a study of T cell changes during pregnancy in multiple sclerosis. This table comes from immunoSEQ multiplex PCR, and its TCRdb copy is limited to in-frame clones, with some not included. The sample has approximately 82,000 clones, around nine tenths seen once. Sequencing was performed on CD4+ T cells from peripheral blood mononuclear cells, taken in the second trimester of pregnancy. These receptors were taken from a female donor with multiple sclerosis, enrolled in a pregnancy study.

This chain links TRBV6-5 with TRBJ1-1, with 7 bases that match TRBD1. The CDR3 totals 16 residues. The germline V gene has CDR1 MNHEY and CDR2 SVGAGI. V trimming: 0 bases; J trimming: 0 bases; junction bases outside the gene matches: 4. Here the CDR3 reads CASSYSWGQMNTEAFF. The CDR3 DNA reads as TGTGCCAGCAGTTACTCTTGGGGACAGATGAACACTGAAGCTTTCTTT.

The J gene is TRBJ2-1, the V gene TRBV7-2; D uncertain. Per germline, CDR1 SGHTA and CDR2 FQGNSA. The CDR3 loop spans 13 amino acids. V was shortened by 0 bases and J by 4 bases, with 4 bases between the two germline ends. As DNA, the CDR3 is TGTGCCAGCAGCTTAGCCAGTTACAATGAGCAGTTCTTC. Protein sequence: CASSLASYNEQFF.

This chain links TRBV30 with TRBJ2-7, with D possibly being TRBD1 (6 bases). Trimming took 3 bases from V and 0 from J, leaving 9 bases between them. The length of the CDR3 is 13 residues. Germline CDR1 and CDR2: GTSNPN and SVGIG (reference sequence). The CDR3 DNA reads as TGTGCCTGGAGCCAGGGGAGCTCCTACGAGCAGTACTTC. This encodes CAWSQGSSYEQYF. The complete variable domain, with remaining parts taken from reference TRBV30 and TRBJ2-7, reads SQTIHQWPATLVQPVGSPLSLECTVEGTSNPNLYWYRQAAGRGLQLLFYSVGIGQISSEVPQNLSASRPQDRQFILSSKKLLLSDSGFYLCAWSQGSSYEQYFGPGTRLTVT.

The V gene is TRBV7-2, the J gene TRBJ1-6; TRBD1 matches 12 bases. This CDR3 region has 17 residues. V was clipped by 0 bases and J by 10 bases; unmatched bases: 7. Germline V gene lookup returns CDR1 SGHTA and CDR2 FQGNSA. The CDR3 DNA reads TGTGCCAGCAGCTTAGCCTCCCCCGGGACAGGGGGCTCACCCCTCCACTTT. It is translated as CASSLASPGTGGSPLHF.

The rearrangement uses TRBV7-2 and TRBJ1-1; weak D call: TRBD1 (6 bases). This CDR3 is built from 13 residues. Germline V lookup: CDR1 SGHTA, CDR2 FQGNSA. V was pared by 5 bases and J by 4 bases, with 11 bases between. The CDR3 coding sequence is TGTGCCAGCAGCCCTTACAGGGCCACTGAAGCTTTCTTT. It yields the protein CASSPYRATEAFF. The full variable domain, its missing parts supplied by reference TRBV7-2 and TRBJ1-1, is GAGVSQSPSNKVTEKGKDVELRCDPISGHTALYWYRQSLGQGLEFLIYFQGNSAPDKSGLPSDRFSAERTGGSVSTLTIQRTQQEDSAVYLCASSPYRATEAFFGQGTRLTVV.

This chain uses TRBV7-6 with TRBJ2-3; D perhaps matches TRBD1 (5 bases). Germline V CDR1 and CDR2: SGHVS, FNYEAQ. V was trimmed by 5 bases and J by 3 bases, leaving 15 bases between them. This CDR3 is 15 amino acids long. The CDR3: CASSRRDIGTDTQYF. DNA of the CDR3: TGTGCCAGCAGCCGCAGGGATATAGGGACAGATACGCAGTATTTT.

The chain couples TRBV2 to TRBJ2-7; 10 bases fit TRBD1. V lost 8 bases, J lost 6 bases, and 10 bases stayed unmatched. Germline V gene data show CDR1 as SNHLY and CDR2 as FYNNEI. The CDR3 extends over 14 amino acids. The CDR3 here is CASLIGTGVGEQYF. The DNA of the CDR3 is TGTGCCAGCCTAATAGGGACAGGGGTTGGCGAGCAGTACTTC.

This clone was found a few times. The gene calls are TRBV10-3 and TRBJ1-5; D ambiguous. Trimming took 4 bases from V and 1 from J, leaving 8 bases between them. The germline V gene encodes CDR1 ENHRY and CDR2 SYGVKD. The CDR3 covers 14 residues. CDR3 DNA sequence: TGTGCCATCAGTGGTTTATCCAGCAATCAGCCCCAGCATTTT. Protein product: CAISGLSSNQPQHF.

This clone was counted once. The chain combines TRBV14 with TRBJ2-1; TRBD1 is a possible D gene (5 bases). Trimming took 4 bases from V and 8 from J, leaving 12 bases between them. Germline CDR1 and CDR2: SGHDN and FVKESK. The CDR3 contains 13 residues. Written as DNA, the CDR3 is TGTGCCAGCAGCCCCCAATTGGGGCATGAGCAGTTCTTC. Its protein product is CASSPQLGHEQFF.

V and J are TRBV30 and TRBJ1-1; D call uncertain. The CDR3 spans 10 residues. Germline loops: CDR1 GTSNPN, CDR2 SVGIG (reference sequence). V gave up 4 bases and J gave up 5 bases, with 5 bases separating them. Written as DNA, the CDR3 is TGTGCCTGGACCAGTACTGAAGCTTTCTTT. This sequence encodes CAWTSTEAFF.

The rearrangement links TRBV7-3 to TRBJ2-1; TRBD2 matches 7 bases. The CDR3 spans 18 residues. The V and J ends lost 4 bases and 2 bases, in that order; junction bases with no gene match: 14. CDR1 and CDR2 from the germline V gene are SGHTA and FQGTGA. The CDR3 DNA sequence: TGTGCCAGCAGCTGGAAAAACCCTCTAGCGGTCCCCTACAATGAGCAGTTCTTC. This translates into CASSWKNPLAVPYNEQFF.

V is TRBV28 and J is TRBJ2-7; 10 bases match TRBD2. Trimming cost V 3 bases and J 7 bases; bases outside gene matches: 9. The CDR3 contains 15 residues. CDR1 is MDHEN and CDR2 is SYDVKM in the germline V gene. As DNA, the CDR3 is TGTGCCAGCAGTTTCAGCCTAGCGGGAGTGAAGGAGCAGTACTTC. Its protein is CASSFSLAGVKEQYF. Together with reference TRBV28 and TRBJ2-7, the CDR3 gives the full variable domain: DVKVTQSSRYLVKRTGEKVFLECVQDMDHENMFWYRQDPGLGLRLIYFSYDVKMKEKGDIPEGYSVSREKKERFSLILESASTNQTSMYLCASSFSLAGVKEQYFGPGTRLTVT.

V gene TRBV7-9 combines with J gene TRBJ1-1, with no clear D. Germline CDR1 SEHNR, CDR2 FQNEAQ (reference sequence). This CDR3 has 14 residues. Trimming removed 5 bases from V and 4 bases from J, with 14 bases in between. CDR3 DNA sequence: TGTGCCAGCAGCCGTACAGTCGGCAGCACTGAAGCTTTCTTT. It translates to CASSRTVGSTEAFF. Full variable domain (rest looked up from reference TRBV7-9 and TRBJ1-1): DTGVSQNPRHKITKRGQNVTFRCDPISEHNRLYWYRQTLGQGPEFLTYFQNEAQLEKSRLLSDRFSAERPKGSFSTLEIQRTEQGDSAMYLCASSRTVGSTEAFFGQGTRLTVV.

The table lists this clone with a few counts. The chain joins TRBV15 to TRBJ2-7, with D tentatively TRBD2 (6 bases). Trimming left V 0 bases short and J 7 bases short, with 16 bases between. Germline CDR1 and CDR2: LNHNV and YYDKDF (reference sequence). The CDR3 is 15 amino acids. The CDR3 sequence: CATSRDWAGSGEQYF. The CDR3 bases are TGTGCCACCAGCAGAGATTGGGCCGGGAGTGGAGAGCAGTACTTC.

The chain employs TRBV11-3 and TRBJ1-6, with 10 bases fitting TRBD1. After removal of 1 base from V and 1 base from J, the junction contained 7 bases not matched to a gene. Germline-derived CDR1 and CDR2 are SGHNT and YENEEA. The CDR3 contains 19 residues. The CDR3 is CASSLGVEDRGSYNSPLHF. The DNA for the CDR3 is TGTGCCAGCAGCTTAGGGGTGGAGGACAGGGGGTCCTATAATTCACCCCTCCACTTT.

V and J are TRBV5-4 and TRBJ2-3; 15 bases agree with TRBD2. This CDR3 region has 19 residues. Trimming took 3 bases from V and 0 from J; bases not matched to a gene: 8. Germline-derived CDR1 and CDR2 are SGHNT and YYREEE (reference sequence). CDR3 protein: CASSWEGLAGGYSTDTQYF. Here the CDR3 DNA reads TGTGCCAGCAGCTGGGAGGGACTAGCGGGAGGTTATAGCACAGATACGCAGTATTTT.

The chain links TRBV6-1 to TRBJ2-1; D is possibly TRBD2 (5 bases). Germline V gives CDR1 MNHNS, CDR2 SASEGT. Trimming left V 7 bases short and J 7 bases short, with 11 bases between. The CDR3 is made up of 12 amino acids. The CDR3 region has the DNA TGTGCCAGCAAATCCGGGGAGAATGAGCAGTTCTTC. The encoded protein is CASKSGENEQFF.

This chain links TRBV5-1 with TRBJ1-2; TRBD1 might be the D (5 bases). Looked up from germline, CDR1 is SGHRS and CDR2 is YFSETQ. V gave up 4 bases and J gave up 4 bases, with 8 bases separating them. The CDR3 is made up of 12 amino acids. The CDR3 DNA reads TGCGCCAGCAGCCGCGACAGCTATGGCTACACCTTC. This translates into CASSRDSYGYTF.

The chain has TRBV7-6 and TRBJ2-3, with unresolved D. The CDR3 loop spans 15 amino acids. Trimming shortened V by 1 base and J by 5 bases, and 13 bases separated the two germline ends. In germline, CDR1 is SGHVS, CDR2 FNYEAQ. CDR3 DNA sequence: TGTGCCAGCAGCTTAGTTGAGACTCTGGTAGATACGCAGTATTTT. Translation: CASSLVETLVDTQYF.

This clone was counted a single time. V and J are TRBV28 and TRBJ2-7, with 11 bases lining up with TRBD1. From germline, CDR1 is MDHEN and CDR2 SYDVKM. Trimming at V came to 5 bases and at J to 6 bases, leaving 12 bases not matched to a gene. The CDR3 extends over 16 amino acids. The DNA of the CDR3 is TGTGCCAGCAGTCTAGGACAGGGGGCGCGAATATCCGAGCAGTACTTC. Protein sequence: CASSLGQGARISEQYF.

The V gene is TRBV7-9, the J gene TRBJ1-1, with 8 bases that match TRBD1. Unmatched junction bases numbered 19, after V lost 6 bases and J lost 4 bases. CDR1 and CDR2 from the germline V gene are SEHNR and FQNEAQ (reference sequence). This CDR3 region has 18 residues. The CDR3 region is CASRTAVPRGRRGTEAFF. The CDR3 nucleotides read TGTGCCAGCAGAACAGCGGTCCCCAGGGGGCGAAGGGGCACTGAAGCTTTCTTT. Supplemented by reference TRBV7-9 and TRBJ1-1, the full variable domain reads DTGVSQNPRHKITKRGQNVTFRCDPISEHNRLYWYRQTLGQGPEFLTYFQNEAQLEKSRLLSDRFSAERPKGSFSTLEIQRTEQGDSAMYLCASRTAVPRGRRGTEAFFGQGTRLTVV.

This chain uses TRBV27 with TRBJ2-7; 8 bases line up with TRBD2. Unmatched junction bases numbered 13, after V lost 11 bases and J lost 1 base. The germline V gene has CDR1 MNHEY and CDR2 SMNVEV (reference sequence). This CDR3 has 15 residues. This CDR3 is CARGGLLLSSYEQYF. In DNA form, the CDR3 reads TGTGCCCGCGGGGGGCTCCTCCTATCATCCTACGAGCAGTACTTC.

This sequence joins TRBV15 and TRBJ2-3, with 8 bases that match TRBD1. Trimming cost V 3 bases and J 8 bases; bases outside gene matches: 4. CDR1 and CDR2 from the germline V gene are LNHNV and YYDKDF (reference sequence). The CDR3 is made up of 13 amino acids. CDR3 in amino acids: CATSRGQEATQYF. DNA of the CDR3: TGTGCCACCAGCAGGGGACAGGAGGCTACGCAGTATTTT.

The chain links TRBV5-1 to TRBJ2-3; possible D gene TRBD2, 5 bases. V lost 0 bases to trimming and J lost 1 base, with 6 bases between them. This CDR3 comprises 14 residues. Germline loops: CDR1 SGHRS, CDR2 YFSETQ. CDR3 nucleotides: TGCGCCAGCAGCTTGGCCGGGGGCACAGATACGCAGTATTTT. Its protein product is CASSLAGGTDTQYF.

In DNA form, the CDR3 reads TGTGCCAGCAGTCCACAGGGATTCCATGGCTACACCTTC. The encoded protein is CASSPQGFHGYTF. The chain employs TRBV28 and TRBJ1-2; TRBD1 might be the D (6 bases). Looked up from germline, CDR1 is MDHEN and CDR2 is SYDVKM. This CDR3 comprises 13 residues. Trimming pared 5 bases from V and 6 bases from J, leaving 13 bases between.

This clone occurred a few times. The CDR3 loop is CASGWEGGTSPLHF. The CDR3 bases are TGTGCCAGCGGGTGGGAAGGGGGCACCTCACCCCTCCACTTT. The V gene is TRBV2, the J gene TRBJ1-6; 7 bases line up with TRBD1. The CDR3 has 14 amino acids. V shed 8 bases and J 10 bases; nucleotides not matched to a gene: 11. CDR1 and CDR2 (germline): SNHLY, FYNNEI.

This chain links TRBV11-3 with TRBJ2-7; D ambiguous. Trimming took 5 bases from V and 3 from J, leaving 8 bases between them. The germline CDR1 and CDR2 sequences are SGHNT and YENEEA. The CDR3 is 12 amino acids. The CDR3 spells CASSPHSYEQYF. The CDR3 DNA reads TGTGCCAGCAGCCCCCACAGCTACGAGCAGTACTTC. Looking up the rest from reference TRBV11-3 and TRBJ2-7 gives the full variable domain: EAGVVQSPRYKIIEKKQPVAFWCNPISGHNTLYWYLQNLGQGPELLIRYENEEAVDDSQLPKDRFSAERLKGVDSTLKIQPAELGDSAVYLCASSPHSYEQYFGPGTRLTVT.